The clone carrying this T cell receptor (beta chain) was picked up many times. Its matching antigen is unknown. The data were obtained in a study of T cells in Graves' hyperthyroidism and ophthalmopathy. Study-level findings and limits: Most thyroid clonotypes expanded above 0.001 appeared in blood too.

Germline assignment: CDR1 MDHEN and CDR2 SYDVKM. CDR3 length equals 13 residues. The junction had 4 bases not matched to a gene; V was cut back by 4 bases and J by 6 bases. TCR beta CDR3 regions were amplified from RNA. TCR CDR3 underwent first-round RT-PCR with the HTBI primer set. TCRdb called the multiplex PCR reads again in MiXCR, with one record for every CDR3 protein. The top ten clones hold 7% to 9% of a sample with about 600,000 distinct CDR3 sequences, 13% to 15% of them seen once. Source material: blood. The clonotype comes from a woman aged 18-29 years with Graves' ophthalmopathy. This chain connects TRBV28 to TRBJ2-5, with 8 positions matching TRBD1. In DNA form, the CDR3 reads TGTGCCAGCAGTTCTGGACAGGGACAGACCCAGTACTTC. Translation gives CASSSGQGQTQYF.